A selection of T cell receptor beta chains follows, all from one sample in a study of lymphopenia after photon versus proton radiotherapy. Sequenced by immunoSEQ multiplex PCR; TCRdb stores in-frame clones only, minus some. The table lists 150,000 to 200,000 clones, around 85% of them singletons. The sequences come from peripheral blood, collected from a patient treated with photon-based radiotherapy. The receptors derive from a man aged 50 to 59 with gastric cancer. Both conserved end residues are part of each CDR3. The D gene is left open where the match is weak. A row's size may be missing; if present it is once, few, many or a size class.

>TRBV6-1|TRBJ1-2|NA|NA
CASSEQYMGLGYGYTF
TGTGCCAGCAGTGAACAATATATGGGGCTTGGCTATGGCTACACCTTC
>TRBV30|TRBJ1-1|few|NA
CAWSGQTEAFF
TGTGCCTGGAGCGGACAGACTGAAGCTTTCTTT
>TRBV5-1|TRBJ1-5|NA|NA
CASSLEGGQPQHF
TGCGCCAGCAGCTTGGAAGGGGGTCAGCCCCAGCATTTT
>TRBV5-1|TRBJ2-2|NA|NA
CASSLDPTGELFF
TGCGCCAGCAGCTTGGACCCCACCGGGGAGCTGTTTTTT
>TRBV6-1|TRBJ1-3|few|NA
CASSEGALGTGNTIYF
TGTGCCAGCAGTGAAGGAGCTCTCGGGACAGGAAACACCATATATTTT
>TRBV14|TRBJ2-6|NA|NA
CASSQDLSSGANVLTF
TGTGCCAGCAGCCAAGATTTGAGCTCTGGGGCCAACGTCCTGACTTTC
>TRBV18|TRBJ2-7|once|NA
CASSPNKYEQYF
TGTGCCAGCTCACCAAATAAGTACGAGCAGTACTTC
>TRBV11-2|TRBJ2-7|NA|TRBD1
CASSSVQGAQGYEQYF
TGTGCCAGCAGCTCCGTTCAGGGGGCTCAAGGCTACGAGCAGTACTTC
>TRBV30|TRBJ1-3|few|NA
CAWSVMGNTIYF
TGTGCCTGGAGTGTAATGGGGAACACCATATATTTT
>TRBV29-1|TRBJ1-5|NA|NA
CSVEGPAINQPQHF
TGCAGCGTTGAAGGCCCGGCCATCAATCAGCCCCAGCATTTT
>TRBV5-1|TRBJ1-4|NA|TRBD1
CASTPGQTNEKLFF
TGCGCCAGCACTCCGGGACAGACAAATGAAAAACTGTTTTTT
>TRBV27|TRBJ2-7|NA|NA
CASSRALEQPDEQYF
TGTGCCAGCAGTCGGGCCCTCGAGCAACCCGACGAGCAGTACTTC
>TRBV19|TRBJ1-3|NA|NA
CASTPGTRGNTIYF
TGTGCCAGTACTCCCGGGACAAGAGGAAACACCATATATTTT
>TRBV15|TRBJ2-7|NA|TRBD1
CATSLPGQGKYEQYF
TGTGCCACCAGCCTTCCCGGACAGGGAAAATACGAGCAGTACTTC
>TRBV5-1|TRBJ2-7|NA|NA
CASSFLSNYEQYF
TGCGCCAGCAGCTTTCTTTCGAACTACGAGCAGTACTTC
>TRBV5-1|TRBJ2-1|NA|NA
CASSLGLQRSQFF
TGCGCCAGCAGCCTAGGACTTCAGAGATCCCAGTTCTTC
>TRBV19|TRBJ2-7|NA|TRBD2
CASSMASGNVYEQYF
TGTGCCAGTAGTATGGCTAGCGGGAATGTCTACGAGCAGTACTTC
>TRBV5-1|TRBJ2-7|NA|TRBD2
CASSLGGLAGTYEQYF
TGCGCCAGCAGCTTGGGGGGACTAGCGGGTACCTACGAGCAGTACTTC
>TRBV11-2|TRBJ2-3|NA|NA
CASSPPVFSSTDTQYF
TGTGCCAGCAGCCCGCCAGTTTTTTCTAGCACAGATACGCAGTATTTT
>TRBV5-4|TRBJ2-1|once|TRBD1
CASSPGQGHNEQFF
TGTGCCAGCAGCCCGGGACAGGGGCACAATGAGCAGTTCTTC
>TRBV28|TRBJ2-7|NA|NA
CASRTKVYEQYF
TGTGCCAGCAGGACTAAGGTCTACGAGCAGTACTTC
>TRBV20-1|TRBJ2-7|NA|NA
CSARTTYEQYF
TGCAGTGCTAGGACGACCTACGAGCAGTACTTC
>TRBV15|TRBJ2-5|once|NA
CATSREGGAGETQYF
TGTGCCACCAGCAGGGAAGGGGGCGCGGGGGAGACCCAGTACTTC
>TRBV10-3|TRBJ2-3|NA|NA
CAISESGTGADTQYF
TGTGCCATCAGTGAGTCAGGGACGGGAGCAGATACGCAGTATTTT
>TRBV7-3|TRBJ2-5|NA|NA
CASSGVAGRTQYF
TGTGCCAGCAGCGGGGTAGCCGGCAGGACCCAGTACTTC
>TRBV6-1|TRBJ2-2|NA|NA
CASSDLRVGELFF
TGTGCCAGCAGTGATTTAAGGGTCGGGGAGCTGTTTTTT
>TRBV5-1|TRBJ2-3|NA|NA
CASSSDGLITDTQYF
TGCGCCAGCAGCTCGGACGGGCTGATCACAGATACGCAGTATTTT
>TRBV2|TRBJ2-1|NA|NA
CASTRTVSYNEQFF
TGTGCCAGCACCCGGACAGTTTCCTACAATGAGCAGTTCTTC
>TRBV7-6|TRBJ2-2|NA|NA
CASSPYSANTGELFF
TGTGCCAGCAGCCCGTACAGTGCGAACACCGGGGAGCTGTTTTTT
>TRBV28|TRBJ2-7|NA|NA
CASSLGDTVSYEQYF
TGTGCCAGCAGTTTGGGAGACACCGTCTCCTACGAGCAGTACTTC
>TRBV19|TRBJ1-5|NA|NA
CASRTFSNQPQHF
TGTGCCAGCCGGACATTCAGCAATCAGCCCCAGCATTTT
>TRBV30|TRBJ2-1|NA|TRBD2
CAWSHTSGPLRGQFF
TGTGCCTGGAGCCATACTAGCGGACCCCTCCGTGGGCAGTTCTTC
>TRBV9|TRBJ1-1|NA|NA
CASSVVSGSLNTEAFF
TGTGCCAGCAGCGTAGTATCGGGCAGCTTGAACACTGAAGCTTTCTTT
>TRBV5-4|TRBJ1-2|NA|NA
CASSSEGRNYGYTF
TGTGCCAGCAGCTCGGAGGGACGGAACTATGGCTACACCTTC
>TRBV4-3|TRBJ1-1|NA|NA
CASSQGRGGTEAFF
TGCGCCAGCAGCCAAGGCCGCGGGGGGACTGAAGCTTTCTTT
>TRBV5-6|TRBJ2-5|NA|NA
CASSRITGQQGETQYF
TGTGCCAGCAGCCGTATCACAGGGCAACAGGGAGAGACCCAGTACTTC
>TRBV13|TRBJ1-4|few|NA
CATARRATNEKLFF
TGTGCCACCGCCCGTAGGGCAACTAATGAAAAACTGTTTTTT
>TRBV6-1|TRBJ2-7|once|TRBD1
CASSAGQGPEEQYF
TGTGCCAGCAGTGCAGGACAGGGGCCTGAGGAGCAGTACTTC